This T cell receptor (beta chain) is from a study of CXCR3-negative and CXCR3-positive naive CD8 T cells. Overall study: Roughly 1.5 +/- 0.3 million TRB reads came from each library, giving 110 million to 150 million in total. Notes on the study in general: Comparison of naive subsets found surface CD5 to be comparable, and TCR strength was inferred on the basis of TRB CDR3 properties. Greater hydrophobicity was found in TRB CDR3s of CXCR3-positive naive cells than of CXCR3-negative naive cells.

Per germline, CDR1 SGHTA and CDR2 FQGTGA. This CDR3 comprises 13 residues. It was by 5' RACE with UMI labels that the TRB cDNA libraries were prepared. TCRdb re-called the 5' RACE reads, yielding one record per CDR3 amino acid sequence without DNA. The sample table includes 75,000 to 90,000 distinct CDR3 sequences. A remark on this clonotype: Its antigen remains unknown.

Triplicate sorts, 320,000 or so cells apiece, were made for each CD8+ T cell subset. Naive CD8+ T cells carried a CD45RO-CCR7+CD27+CD95- phenotype. The TCR sequence derives from a human donor in good health. Some clones in this sample may be carry-over from other donors' samples. Sequencing used naive CXCR3+ CD8+ T cells from blood. Subset described: CD45RO-CCR7+CD27+CD95- naive CD8+ T cells expressing CXCR3 (TNR3+). The rearrangement links TRBV7-3 to TRBJ1-6. The CDR3 reads CASSSAENSPLHF.